Listed below are T cell receptor beta chains from one sample, sequenced in a study of shared clonotypes between healthy human individuals. Profiling relied on immunoSEQ multiplex PCR, and the TCRdb table lists in-frame clones only, not all of them. The sample has fewer than 1 million clones; just over 95% are singletons. The sequenced sample was naive CD8+ T cells sorted from blood. The receptors come from a man in his thirties or forties in good health. Both conserved end residues are part of each CDR3. D genes are given only for firm matches. Clone size appears in some rows only: once, few, many, or a class for an expanded clone.

size	D	V	J	CDR3	DNA
NA	NA	TRBV7-9	TRBJ2-4	CASSLDGGAKNIQYF	TGTGCCAGCAGCTTAGATGGGGGAGCCAAAAACATTCAGTACTTC
NA	NA	TRBV9	TRBJ2-7	CASSVRGDDEQYF	TGTGCCAGCAGCGTAAGGGGGGACGACGAGCAGTACTTC
once	NA	TRBV19	TRBJ2-4	CASRNMYPGEAGLFDKNIQYF	TGTGCCAGTCGTAATATGTACCCGGGGGAGGCCGGGCTTTTTGACAAAAACATTCAGTACTTC
NA	NA	TRBV10-2	TRBJ2-2	CASSETGFGGELFF	TGCGCCAGCAGTGAGACAGGGTTTGGCGGGGAGCTGTTTTTT
NA	NA	TRBV4-3	TRBJ2-6	CASSQAQTSSGANVLTF	TGCGCCAGCAGCCAAGCCCAGACTAGCTCTGGGGCCAACGTCCTGACTTTC
NA	NA	TRBV19	TRBJ1-4	CASRWGAPDEKLFF	TGTGCCAGTAGATGGGGGGCGCCTGATGAAAAACTGTTTTTT
NA	NA	TRBV7-9	TRBJ2-7	CASSGGQIYYEQYF	TGTGCCAGCAGCGGAGGACAGATTTACTACGAGCAGTACTTC
NA	TRBD2	TRBV7-2	TRBJ2-7	CASSLGGGLAAYEQYF	TGTGCCAGCAGCTTAGGGGGAGGACTAGCGGCCTACGAGCAGTACTTC
NA	NA	TRBV6-6	TRBJ2-1	CASSSQAPTSYNEQFF	TGTGCCAGCAGTTCACAGGCCCCAACGTCCTACAATGAGCAGTTCTTC
NA	NA	TRBV4-3	TRBJ2-2	CASSQDITLNTGELFF	TGCGCCAGCAGCCAAGATATAACCCTTAACACCGGGGAGCTGTTTTTT
once	NA	TRBV6-5	TRBJ2-7	CASSLDSATYEQYF	TGTGCCAGCAGCCTGGACAGCGCTACCTACGAGCAGTACTTC
NA	NA	TRBV2	TRBJ1-5	CASRDSTNQPQHF	TGTGCCAGCAGGGACAGCACTAATCAGCCCCAGCATTTT
NA	NA	TRBV4-1	TRBJ1-2	CASSPRQTIGAYGYTF	TGCGCCAGCAGCCCCAGACAGACGATTGGGGCTTATGGCTACACCTTC
NA	TRBD1	TRBV27	TRBJ2-7	CASSFRDSYEQYF	TGTGCCAGCAGTTTCCGGGACAGCTACGAGCAGTACTTC
NA	TRBD2	TRBV7-3	TRBJ2-3	CASSLGSRLAGRGDTQYF	TGTGCCAGCAGCTTAGGGTCCCGACTAGCGGGAAGGGGGGATACGCAGTATTTT
once	TRBD1	TRBV19	TRBJ1-1	CATRKQGNTGAFF	TGTGCCACTCGGAAACAGGGGAACACTGGAGCTTTCTTT
once	TRBD1	TRBV7-9	TRBJ2-7	CASSLTGGRYEQYF	TGTGCCAGCAGCCTGACAGGGGGCAGGTACGAGCAGTACTTC
NA	TRBD1	TRBV28	TRBJ1-5	CASCTGQRDQPQHF	TGTGCCAGCTGTACGGGACAGCGAGATCAGCCCCAGCATTTT
NA	TRBD2	TRBV13	TRBJ2-1	CASSLTEREFYNEQFF	TGTGCCAGCAGCTTAACGGAGCGGGAGTTCTACAATGAGCAGTTCTTC
NA	NA	TRBV4-3	TRBJ2-1	CASSQDRTVKDEQFF	TGCGCCAGCAGCCAAGATCGAACGGTAAAGGATGAGCAGTTCTTC
NA	NA	TRBV7-9	TRBJ1-2	CASSLVEGRSNYGYTF	TGTGCCAGCAGCTTAGTGGAGGGAAGGAGCAACTATGGCTACACCTTC
once	TRBD1	TRBV7-2	TRBJ2-1	CASSFGQGAHEQFF	TGTGCCAGCAGCTTTGGGCAGGGGGCCCATGAGCAGTTCTTC
NA	NA	TRBV28	TRBJ2-7	CASSTGYEQYF	TGTGCCAGCAGTACGGGCTACGAGCAGTACTTC
NA	NA	TRBV11-3	TRBJ1-2	CASSHSGSGGAIHGYTF	TGTGCCAGCAGTCACTCGGGGTCCGGGGGCGCGATACATGGCTACACCTTC
NA	TRBD2	TRBV7-9	TRBJ2-2	CASIPRLAGSGELFF	TGTGCCAGCATCCCTCGACTAGCGGGTTCCGGGGAGCTGTTTTTT
NA	TRBD2	TRBV13	TRBJ2-1	CASSPGLGDEQFF	TGTGCCAGCAGCCCCGGACTAGGGGATGAGCAGTTCTTC
NA	TRBD2	TRBV9	TRBJ2-1	CASSVHLAGGEIFF	TGTGCCAGCAGCGTTCACCTGGCGGGAGGTGAGATATTCTTC
NA	TRBD1	TRBV28	TRBJ2-7	CASSPDRGEQYF	TGTGCCAGCAGTCCGGACAGGGGCGAGCAGTACTTC
NA	TRBD1	TRBV5-4	TRBJ2-7	CASSGQTGAYYEQYF	TGTGCCAGCAGCGGACAGACAGGGGCGTACTACGAGCAGTACTTC
NA	NA	TRBV18	TRBJ2-1	CASSPPSRESYYNEQFF	TGTGCCAGCTCACCACCTTCAAGGGAATCATACTACAATGAGCAGTTCTTC
NA	TRBD1	TRBV13	TRBJ1-4	CASSAGTGGLVNEKLFF	TGTGCCAGCAGTGCCGGGACAGGGGGCTTAGTTAATGAAAAACTGTTTTTT
NA	TRBD2	TRBV5-5	TRBJ2-3	CASSLRSGRAGTDTQYF	TGTGCCAGCAGCTTGCGAAGCGGGAGGGCCGGGACAGATACGCAGTATTTT
NA	NA	TRBV5-6	TRBJ2-7	CASSLEGRGPDYEQYF	TGTGCCAGCAGCTTGGAGGGGAGGGGGCCTGACTACGAGCAGTACTTC
NA	NA	TRBV5-1	TRBJ2-1	CASSASVRGPSNEQFF	TGCGCCAGCAGCGCGTCCGTCCGGGGGCCCAGCAATGAGCAGTTCTTC
NA	TRBD2	TRBV28	TRBJ2-2	CASSLQAGDTGELFF	TGTGCCAGCAGTTTACAAGCGGGGGACACCGGGGAGCTGTTTTTT
NA	NA	TRBV29-1	TRBJ2-7	CSVVSGRSSYEQYF	TGCAGCGTTGTTAGCGGACGTAGCTCCTACGAGCAGTACTTC
NA	NA	TRBV7-6	TRBJ2-3	CASSLERLGGDTQYF	TGTGCCAGCAGCTTAGAACGACTAGGTGGAGATACGCAGTATTTT
NA	NA	TRBV5-3	TRBJ1-2	CARSFNKNYGYTF	TGTGCCAGAAGCTTCAACAAGAATTATGGCTACACCTTC
NA	NA	TRBV27	TRBJ2-1	CASSPLTRGNEQFF	TGTGCCAGCAGCCCCTTGACTAGAGGCAATGAGCAGTTCTTC
NA	NA	TRBV5-1	TRBJ2-7	CASSLAEDFSYEQYF	TGCGCCAGCAGCTTGGCCGAAGACTTCTCCTACGAGCAGTACTTC
NA	NA	TRBV9	TRBJ2-1	CASSLWEESNEQFF	TGTGCCAGCAGCTTGTGGGAGGAATCTAATGAGCAGTTCTTC